Presented here are 14 T cell receptor beta chains from one specimen sequenced in a study of beta chain features in type 1 diabetes. No antigens are known for them. Study conclusions and caveats: TCRB CDR3s were moderately but significantly shorter in Type 1 diabetes patients in all four CD4+ subsets.

Sequencing targeted expressed TCRB transcripts, as all isolated RNA had been reverse transcribed. This table comes from immunoSEQ multiplex PCR, and its TCRdb copy is limited to in-frame clones, with some not included. Counted here are 680,000 or so clones, under 15% occurring once; the ten biggest clones make up about 0.02%. Input material: naive CD4+ T cells from blood. These receptors originate from a man aged 18 to 35 with type 1 diabetes.

In this sample, this clone turned up a few times. V gene TRBV6-1 combines with J gene TRBJ1-3; D possibly corresponds to TRBD1 (6 bases). V lost 5 bases to trimming and J lost 4 bases, with 15 bases between them. The CDR3 consists of 15 residues. The germline CDR1 and CDR2 sequences are MNHNS and SASEGT. CDR3 residues: CASSSEGGGGNTIYF. As DNA, the CDR3 is TGTGCCAGCAGTTCGGAGGGGGGAGGCGGAAACACCATATATTTT.

The rearrangement links TRBV6-6 to TRBJ2-1; 7 positions agree with TRBD1. V shed 4 bases and J 7 bases; nucleotides not matched to a gene: 13. CDR3 size: 16 residues. Looked up from germline, CDR1 is MNHNY and CDR2 is SVGAGI (reference sequence). CDR3 bases: TGTGCCAGCAGTTCGCAATGGGGGACAGTCACGAATGAGCAGTTCTTC. The encoded protein is CASSSQWGTVTNEQFF.

On this clone: At one of its ends the junction is not consistent with the germline gene, which may arise from a read error. The rearrangement links TRBV7-7 to TRBJ2-1; D possibly corresponds to TRBD1 (6 bases). This CDR3 spans 17 amino acids. Germline CDR1 is SSHAT and CDR2 is FNYEAQ (reference sequence). The CDR3 DNA is TGTGCTAGCAGCTTAGGCGGGCAGGGGCGACCCCACAATGAGCAGTTCTTC. The encoded protein is CASSLGGQGRPHNEQFF.

The chain is built from TRBV5-1 and TRBJ2-3, with 7 bases aligning to TRBD1. Trimming removed 4 bases from V and 10 bases from J; junction bases left unmatched: 6. The germline V gene encodes CDR1 SGHRS and CDR2 YFSETQ. The CDR3 length is 12 residues. The CDR3 sequence: CASSVGQLAQYF. The CDR3 bases are TGCGCCAGCAGCGTGGGACAGTTGGCGCAGTATTTT.

As to this clone: This same CDR3 is encoded by further DNA sequences in the sample. The chain joins TRBV11-2 to TRBJ2-5; D is unresolved. Germline CDR1 SGHAT, CDR2 FQNNGV. V lost 3 bases to trimming and J lost 0 bases, with 2 bases between them. The CDR3 is made up of 12 amino acids. CDR3 in amino acids: CASSLNQETQYF. Written as DNA, the CDR3 is TGTGCCAGCAGCTTGAACCAAGAGACCCAGTACTTC. The variable domain in full, completed from reference TRBV11-2 and TRBJ2-5, reads EAGVAQSPRYKIIEKRQSVAFWCNPISGHATLYWYQQILGQGPKLLIQFQNNGVVDDSQLPKDRFSAERLKGVDSTLKIQPAKLEDSAVYLCASSLNQETQYFGPGTRLLVL.

This chain joins TRBV29-1 and TRBJ1-1; perhaps TRBD1 as D (5 bases). The CDR3 has 14 residues. Germline-derived CDR1 and CDR2 are SQVTM and ANQGSEA. Trimming pared 5 bases from V and 4 bases from J, leaving 17 bases between. The CDR3 nucleotides are TGCAGCGTTATTCACACCAGGGTCGGCACTGAAGCTTTCTTT. The encoded protein is CSVIHTRVGTEAFF.

V gene TRBV7-9 combines with J gene TRBJ1-1; possibly TRBD1 for D (6 bases). The V and J ends lost 7 bases and 5 bases respectively, with 20 bases between them. The CDR3 is 15 amino acids. Germline-derived CDR1 and CDR2 are SEHNR and FQNEAQ (reference sequence). CDR3 sequence: CASTTVQAQGTEAFF. The CDR3 DNA is TGTGCCAGCACTACCGTGCAGGCTCAGGGGACTGAAGCTTTCTTT.

This clone was observed a few times. The V and J genes are TRBV2 and TRBJ1-1, with D tentatively TRBD1 (6 bases). V gave up 5 bases and J gave up 7 bases, with 8 bases separating them. CDR3 length: 11 amino acids. Per the germline V gene, CDR1 is SNHLY and CDR2 is FYNNEI. Written as DNA, the CDR3 is TGTGCCAGCAGTCGGGACAATGAAGCTTTCTTT. It yields the protein CASSRDNEAFF. The variable domain in full, with the rest retrieved from reference TRBV2 and TRBJ1-1, is EPEVTQTPSHQVTQMGQEVILRCVPISNHLYFYWYRQILGQKVEFLVSFYNNEISEKSEIFDDQFSVERPDGSNFTLKIRSTKLEDSAMYFCASSRDNEAFFGQGTRLTVV.

In its sample, this clone was seen a few times. V and J are TRBV5-1 and TRBJ2-7; D call uncertain. CDR3 length: 17 residues. CDR1 SGHRS and CDR2 YFSETQ come from the germline V gene. Deletions cut 2 bases from V and 7 bases from J, with 25 bases between. CDR3 bases: TGCGCCAGCAGCTTCTCACCCGAGCCGGAATGGGTGCGGGAGCAGTACTTC. Translated, it gives CASSFSPEPEWVREQYF.

The chain couples TRBV7-3 to TRBJ2-1, with D tentatively TRBD1 (5 bases). Germline V gene sequence: CDR1 SGHTA, CDR2 FQGTGA. Trimming took 3 bases from V and 3 from J, leaving 12 bases between them. The CDR3 sequence is 15 residues long. CDR3 protein: CASSLGRPDYNEQFF. CDR3 bases: TGTGCCAGCAGCTTGGGGCGGCCCGACTACAATGAGCAGTTCTTC.

This clone was seen only a few times. V gene TRBV4-1 combines with J gene TRBJ2-7; D gene unclear. Trimming shortened V by 3 bases and J by 7 bases, and 7 bases separated the two germline ends. The CDR3 sequence is 11 residues long. Germline CDR1 and CDR2: MGHRA and YSYEKL. CDR3 in amino acids: CASSHLGEQYF. For the CDR3, the DNA is TGCGCCAGCAGCCACCTAGGTGAGCAGTACTTC.

This clone has just a few counts. This chain links TRBV15 with TRBJ2-1, with TRBD1 matching 9 bases. V dropped 3 bases and J dropped 4; count of bases not matched to a gene: 4. There are 15 residues in the CDR3. The germline V gene encodes CDR1 LNHNV and CDR2 YYDKDF (reference sequence). The CDR3 sequence is CATSRDRGGYNEQFF. The CDR3 coding sequence is TGTGCCACCAGCAGGGACAGGGGAGGGTACAATGAGCAGTTCTTC.

The chain links TRBV30 to TRBJ1-1, with 8 positions matching TRBD1. V shed 4 bases and J 1 base; nucleotides not matched to a gene: 2. The germline gives CDR1 GTSNPN, CDR2 SVGIG (reference sequence). The CDR3 extends over 13 amino acids. The CDR3 is CAWIRGPNTEAFF. For the CDR3, the DNA is TGTGCCTGGATCAGGGGGCCGAACACTGAAGCTTTCTTT.

This rearrangement joins TRBV4-1 to TRBJ2-7, with 10 positions matching TRBD1. Germline CDR1 is MGHRA and CDR2 is YSYEKL. Trimming took 0 bases from V and 2 from J; bases not matched to a gene: 7. The CDR3 length is 17 residues. CDR3 coding DNA: TGCGCCAGCAGCCAAGACCGGGACAGGGGATTTACCTACGAGCAGTACTTC. It yields the protein CASSQDRDRGFTYEQYF.